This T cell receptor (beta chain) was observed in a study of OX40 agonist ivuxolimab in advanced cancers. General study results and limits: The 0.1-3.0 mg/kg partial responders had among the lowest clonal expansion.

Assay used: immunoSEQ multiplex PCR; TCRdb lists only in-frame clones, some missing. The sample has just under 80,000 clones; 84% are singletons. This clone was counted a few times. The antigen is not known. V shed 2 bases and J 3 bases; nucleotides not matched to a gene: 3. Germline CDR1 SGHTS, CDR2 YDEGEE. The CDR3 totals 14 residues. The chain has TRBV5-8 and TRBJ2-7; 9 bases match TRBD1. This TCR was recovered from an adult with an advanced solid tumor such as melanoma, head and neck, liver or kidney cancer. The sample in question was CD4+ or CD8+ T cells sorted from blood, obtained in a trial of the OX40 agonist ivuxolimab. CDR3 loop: CASSFEGQGYEQYF. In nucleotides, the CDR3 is TGTGCCAGCAGCTTCGAGGGACAGGGCTACGAGCAGTACTTC. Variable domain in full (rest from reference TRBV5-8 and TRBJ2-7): EAGVTQSPTHLIKTRGQQATLRCSPISGHTSVYWYQQALGLGLQFLLWYDEGEERNRGNFPPRFSGRQFPNYSSELNVNALELEDSALYLCASSFEGQGYEQYFGPGTRLTVT.